The 5 T cell receptor beta chains below all came from one sample that was sequenced in a study of immune evolution from preneoplasia to lung adenocarcinoma. Sequencing used immunoSEQ multiplex PCR; TCRdb keeps in-frame clones, though not all of them. The sample shows 9,500 to 10,000 clones, more than 75% of them seen only once. Sequencing was performed on FFPE lung adenocarcinoma in situ tissue. The receptors shown here come from an elderly person with lung adenocarcinoma.

The rearrangement joins TRBV28 to TRBJ1-6; no definite D call. Germline V gives CDR1 MDHEN, CDR2 SYDVKM. This CDR3 comprises 14 residues. The ends were cut back, 1 base at V and 3 bases at J, with 4 bases in the middle. As DNA, the CDR3 is TGTGCCAGCAGTTTATTATTCTATAATTCACCCCTCCACTTT. Translated: CASSLLFYNSPLHF.

V gene TRBV30 combines with J gene TRBJ1-5; 7 bases fit TRBD1. CDR1 GTSNPN and CDR2 SVGIG come from the germline V gene (reference sequence). Unmatched junction bases numbered 9, after V lost 3 bases and J lost 7 bases. The CDR3 extends over 14 amino acids. Here the CDR3 DNA reads TGTGCCTGGAGAGGACAGGCGTCGGGGCAGCCCCAGCATTTT. Its protein product is CAWRGQASGQPQHF.

This clone was seen more than once but under ten times. This chain connects TRBV14 to TRBJ2-3; TRBD2 might be the D (7 bases). The germline V and J ends were trimmed by 0 bases and 2 bases, with 12 bases remaining between them. This CDR3 contains 16 residues. In germline, CDR1 is SGHDN, CDR2 FVKESK. CDR3 in DNA: TGTGCCAGCAGCCAAGAGAGGGGGGGCCTCACAGATACGCAGTATTTT. Protein sequence: CASSQERGGLTDTQYF. Looking up the rest from reference TRBV14 and TRBJ2-3 gives the full variable domain: EAGVTQFPSHSVIEKGQTVTLRCDPISGHDNLYWYRRVMGKEIKFLLHFVKESKQDESGMPNNRFLAERTGGTYSTLKVQPAELEDSGVYFCASSQERGGLTDTQYFGPGTRLTVL.

The chain employs TRBV7-8 and TRBJ1-5; tentative D call: TRBD1 (5 bases). This CDR3 contains 15 residues. Trimming took off 4 bases at V and 3 bases at J, with 13 bases between the two ends. Germline V CDR1 and CDR2: SGHVS, FQNEAQ. The CDR3 DNA reads TGTGCCAGCAGCTCCGGGGAGACAGACAATCAGCCCCAGCATTTT. Amino acids: CASSSGETDNQPQHF.

V and J are TRBV7-2 and TRBJ1-4, with 7 bases identical to TRBD1. The germline gives CDR1 SGHTA, CDR2 FQGNSA. V was pared by 5 bases and J by 4 bases, with 16 bases of the junction left unmatched. The CDR3 sequence is 18 residues long. Here the CDR3 reads CASSQGQSGSAYNEKLFF. The CDR3 nucleotides read TGTGCCAGCAGCCAGGGACAGTCGGGATCGGCCTATAATGAAAAACTGTTTTTT. The full variable domain, its missing parts supplied by reference TRBV7-2 and TRBJ1-4, is GAGVSQSPSNKVTEKGKDVELRCDPISGHTALYWYRQSLGQGLEFLIYFQGNSAPDKSGLPSDRFSAERTGGSVSTLTIQRTQQEDSAVYLCASSQGQSGSAYNEKLFFGSGTQLSVL.